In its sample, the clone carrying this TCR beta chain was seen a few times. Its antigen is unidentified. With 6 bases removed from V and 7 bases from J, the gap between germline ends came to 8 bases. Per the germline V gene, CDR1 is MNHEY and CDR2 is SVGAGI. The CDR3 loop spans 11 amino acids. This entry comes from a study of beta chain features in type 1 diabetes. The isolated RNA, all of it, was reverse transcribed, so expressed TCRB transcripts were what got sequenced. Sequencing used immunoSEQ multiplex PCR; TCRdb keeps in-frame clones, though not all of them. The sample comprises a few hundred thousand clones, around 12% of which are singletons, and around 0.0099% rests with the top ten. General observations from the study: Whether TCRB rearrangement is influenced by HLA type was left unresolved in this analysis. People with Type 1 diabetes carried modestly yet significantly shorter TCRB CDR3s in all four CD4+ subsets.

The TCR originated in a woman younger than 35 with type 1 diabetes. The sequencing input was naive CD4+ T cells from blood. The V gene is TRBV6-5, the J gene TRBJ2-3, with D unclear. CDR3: CASRERHTQYF. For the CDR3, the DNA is TGTGCCAGCAGAGAGCGACATACGCAGTATTTT.